What follows are 19 T cell receptor beta chains derived from one specimen sequenced in a study of blood T cell repertoires in COVID-19. Measured with immunoSEQ multiplex PCR; TCRdb has only the in-frame clones, and not every one. Among about 150,000 clones listed, 70% to 85% were seen once. Sequencing used peripheral blood. Source of these receptors: a woman in her sixties with acute or convalescent COVID-19.

The chain links TRBV4-1 to TRBJ1-5; D gene uncertain. CDR3 size: 14 residues. Trimming cost V 0 bases and J 7 bases, with 10 bases left between them. CDR1 is MGHRA, CDR2 YSYEKL, per germline. The CDR3 nucleotides read TGCGCCAGCAGCCAAGATTCGAGGGCACAGCCCCAGCATTTT. This gives the protein CASSQDSRAQPQHF.

This chain connects TRBV7-2 to TRBJ2-5, with a tentative D call TRBD2 (5 bases). This CDR3 is 15 amino acids long. Per germline, CDR1 SGHTA and CDR2 FQGNSA. Trimming took off 0 bases at V and 5 bases at J, with 13 bases between the two ends. The CDR3 spells CASSLAGSSWETQYF. The CDR3 DNA follows: TGTGCCAGCAGCTTAGCGGGATCTAGCTGGGAGACCCAGTACTTC. Drawing the rest from reference TRBV7-2 and TRBJ2-5, the complete variable domain is GAGVSQSPSNKVTEKGKDVELRCDPISGHTALYWYRQSLGQGLEFLIYFQGNSAPDKSGLPSDRFSAERTGGSVSTLTIQRTQQEDSAVYLCASSLAGSSWETQYFGPGTRLLVL.

The rearrangement joins TRBV19 to TRBJ1-5; D may be TRBD1 (6 bases). Germline V gene sequence: CDR1 LNHDA, CDR2 SQIVND (reference sequence). The CDR3 contains 16 residues. V lost 1 base, J lost 7 bases, and 17 bases lay in between. CDR3 sequence (DNA): TGTGCCAGTAGTATAGGGATTGGGGGCGGCGGGCAGCCCCAGCATTTT. It yields the protein CASSIGIGGGGQPQHF. The complete variable domain, with remaining parts taken from reference TRBV19 and TRBJ1-5, reads DGGITQSPKYLFRKEGQNVTLSCEQNLNHDAMYWYRQDPGQGLRLIYYSQIVNDFQKGDIAEGYSVSREKKESFPLTVTSAQKNPTAFYLCASSIGIGGGGQPQHFGDGTRLSIL.

This clone showed up just once. CDR3 loop: CASSVGTGDTGELFF. For the CDR3, the DNA is TGTGCCAGCAGCGTCGGGACAGGGGACACCGGGGAGCTGTTTTTT. The V gene is TRBV9, the J gene TRBJ2-2, with 10 bases lining up with TRBD1. This CDR3 contains 15 residues. Germline lookup yields CDR1 SGDLS and CDR2 YYNGEE. The junction had 1 base not matched to a gene; V was cut back by 2 bases and J by 3 bases.

In its sample, this clone was seen once. This sequence joins TRBV5-5 and TRBJ1-1; 8 nucleotides match TRBD1. The trim removed 4 bases at V and 3 bases at J, leaving 5 bases unmatched. The CDR3 has 14 residues. Germline V CDR1 and CDR2: SGHKS, YYEKEE (reference sequence). The CDR3 DNA follows: TGTGCCAGCAGCCCCGGACAGGGCGACACTGAAGCTTTCTTT. This translates into CASSPGQGDTEAFF.

This rearrangement joins TRBV5-4 to TRBJ2-5; weak D call: TRBD1 (7 bases). Looked up from germline, CDR1 is SGHNT and CDR2 is YYREEE (reference sequence). The CDR3 loop spans 14 amino acids. Trimming cost V 1 base and J 1 base, with 8 bases left between them. The CDR3 DNA is TGTGCCAGCAGCTTGCAGGGGGGCCAAGAGACCCAGTACTTC. Encoded protein: CASSLQGGQETQYF.

This chain connects TRBV5-8 to TRBJ1-1; no clear D gene. The CDR3 runs 11 residues. V was shortened by 7 bases and J by 7 bases, with 11 bases between the two germline ends. The germline V gene has CDR1 SGHTS and CDR2 YDEGEE. The DNA of the CDR3 is TGTGCCAGCCCCTCGGGTCTTGAAGCTTTCTTT. Translated, it gives CASPSGLEAFF. The full variable domain, completed using reference TRBV5-8 and TRBJ1-1, is EAGVTQSPTHLIKTRGQQATLRCSPISGHTSVYWYQQALGLGLQFLLWYDEGEERNRGNFPPRFSGRQFPNYSSELNVNALELEDSALYLCASPSGLEAFFGQGTRLTVV.

The rearrangement uses TRBV29-1 and TRBJ1-1, with 7 nucleotides matching TRBD1. This CDR3 contains 14 residues. The germline gives CDR1 SQVTM, CDR2 ANQGSEA. J lost 1 base, V lost 0 bases, and 2 bases had no gene match. CDR3 nucleotide sequence: TGCAGCGTTGAAGATACAGGGGCGAACACTGAAGCTTTCTTT. Translated: CSVEDTGANTEAFF.

The gene calls are TRBV7-9 and TRBJ1-3; D unresolved. The CDR3 consists of 16 residues. The V end was cut by 7 bases, the J end by 0 bases, with 16 bases between. In germline, CDR1 is SEHNR, CDR2 FQNEAQ (reference sequence). CDR3 nucleotide sequence: TGTGCCAGCATGTATCAGGAAAGATCCTCTGGAAACACCATATATTTT. Its translation is CASMYQERSSGNTIYF. Supplemented by reference TRBV7-9 and TRBJ1-3, the full variable domain reads DTGVSQNPRHKITKRGQNVTFRCDPISEHNRLYWYRQTLGQGPEFLTYFQNEAQLEKSRLLSDRFSAERPKGSFSTLEIQRTEQGDSAMYLCASMYQERSSGNTIYFGEGSWLTVV.

V gene TRBV2 combines with J gene TRBJ1-3; D gene ambiguous. This CDR3 has 16 residues. Germline CDR1 reads SNHLY; CDR2 reads FYNNEI. V shed 7 bases and J shed 0 bases, with 16 bases lying between them. The CDR3, as DNA: TGTGCCAGCACCCACCCAGGCCAGAGCTCTGGAAACACCATATATTTT. It translates to CASTHPGQSSGNTIYF.

The sample holds one count of this clone. V and J are TRBV19 and TRBJ1-1; D is perhaps TRBD1 (5 bases). This CDR3 is 17 amino acids long. Germline values: CDR1 LNHDA, CDR2 SQIVND (reference sequence). The V and J ends lost 5 bases and 5 bases respectively, with 24 bases between them. CDR3 bases: TGTGCCAGTAGTCTGTCAACCCCGGGACGGGGGGGAACTGAAGCTTTCTTT. Translating it yields CASSLSTPGRGGTEAFF.

CDR3 DNA: TGTGCCAGTAGGGAATCCGGGACAGGGGTCGAGCAGTACTTC. This translates into CASRESGTGVEQYF. The genes are TRBV19 and TRBJ2-7, with TRBD1 identical over 10 bases. Germline CDR1 is LNHDA and CDR2 is SQIVND (reference sequence). The CDR3 is 14 residues long. V was clipped by 6 bases and J by 6 bases; unmatched bases: 8.

The gene calls are TRBV27 and TRBJ2-1; D might be TRBD2 (7 bases). The V gene's germline CDR1 is MNHEY and CDR2 SMNVEV (reference sequence). The CDR3 totals 17 residues. The V and J ends lost 4 bases and 0 bases respectively, with 16 bases between them. This CDR3 is CASSWQGRASSYNEQFF. The CDR3 region has the DNA TGTGCCAGCAGTTGGCAGGGGAGGGCTTCCTCCTACAATGAGCAGTTCTTC.

The chain joins TRBV5-1 to TRBJ1-2; 9 bases are shared with TRBD1. The V and J ends lost 4 bases and 2 bases, in that order; junction bases with no gene match: 3. The length of the CDR3 is 14 residues. Per the germline V gene, CDR1 is SGHRS and CDR2 is YFSETQ. CDR3 sequence reads: CASSTGTGNYGYTF. CDR3 DNA sequence: TGCGCCAGCAGCACTGGGACAGGGAACTATGGCTACACCTTC.

The J gene is TRBJ1-4, the V gene TRBV15; D is unresolved. CDR1 and CDR2 (germline): LNHNV, YYDKDF (reference sequence). V lost 4 bases and J lost 13, with 19 bases in between. The CDR3 has 14 amino acids. The DNA of the CDR3 is TGTGCCACCAGCATCCCCGGGAGCGGAGCCCGACTGTTTTTT. Translated, it gives CATSIPGSGARLFF.

V is TRBV20-1 and J is TRBJ2-3, with a tentative D call TRBD2 (6 bases). In germline, CDR1 is DFQATT, CDR2 SNEGSKA (reference sequence). The V gene lost 1 base and the J gene lost 14 bases, with 13 bases spanning the gap. The CDR3 length is 11 residues. Here the CDR3 DNA reads TGCAGTGCTAGAGTCGGCCGCGGGGTGTATTTT. It yields the protein CSARVGRGVYF.

The chain has TRBV4-1 and TRBJ1-2; D is possibly TRBD1 (5 bases). In germline, CDR1 is MGHRA, CDR2 YSYEKL. V lost 4 bases and J lost 6, with 15 bases in between. The CDR3 runs 14 residues. CDR3 sequence reads: CASSLDGGPNGYTF. CDR3 nucleotide sequence: TGCGCCAGCAGCCTTGACGGGGGTCCGAATGGCTACACCTTC.

The J gene is TRBJ2-3, the V gene TRBV5-4; 10 bases fit TRBD2. Unmatched junction bases numbered 6, after V lost 0 bases and J lost 5 bases. The germline V gene encodes CDR1 SGHNT and CDR2 YYREEE (reference sequence). The CDR3 is 16 residues long. CDR3 DNA: TGTGCCAGCAGCTTGGGCCAGCGGGGGGGAGTAGATACGCAGTATTTT. Translated, it gives CASSLGQRGGVDTQYF. Together with reference TRBV5-4 and TRBJ2-3, the CDR3 gives the full variable domain: ETGVTQSPTHLIKTRGQQVTLRCSSQSGHNTVSWYQQALGQGPQFIFQYYREEENGRGNFPPRFSGLQFPNYSSELNVNALELDDSALYLCASSLGQRGGVDTQYFGPGTRLTVL.

Here the CDR3 DNA reads TGTGCCACCCGGGACGGAGGGTACGAGCAGTACTTC. Amino acid sequence: CATRDGGYEQYF. This chain uses TRBV6-6 with TRBJ2-7, with a possible D match to TRBD2 (6 bases). The CDR3 has 12 residues. Germline loops: CDR1 MNHNY, CDR2 SVGAGI (reference sequence). V was cut by 10 bases and J by 4 bases, with 14 bases left in between.